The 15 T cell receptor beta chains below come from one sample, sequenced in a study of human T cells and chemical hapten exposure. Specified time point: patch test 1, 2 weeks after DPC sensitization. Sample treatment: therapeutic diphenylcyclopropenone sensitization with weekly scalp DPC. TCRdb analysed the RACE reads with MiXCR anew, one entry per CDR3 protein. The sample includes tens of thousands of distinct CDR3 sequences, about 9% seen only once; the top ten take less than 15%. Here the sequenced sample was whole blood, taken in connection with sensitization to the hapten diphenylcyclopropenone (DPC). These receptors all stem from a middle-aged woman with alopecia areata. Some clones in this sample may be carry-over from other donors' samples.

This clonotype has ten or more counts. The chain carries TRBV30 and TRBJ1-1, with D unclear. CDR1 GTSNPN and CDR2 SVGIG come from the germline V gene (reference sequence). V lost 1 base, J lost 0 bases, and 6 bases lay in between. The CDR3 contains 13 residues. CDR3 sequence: CAWSARLNTEAFF. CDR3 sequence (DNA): TGTGCCTGGAGTGCTAGATTGAACACTGAAGCTTTCTTT.

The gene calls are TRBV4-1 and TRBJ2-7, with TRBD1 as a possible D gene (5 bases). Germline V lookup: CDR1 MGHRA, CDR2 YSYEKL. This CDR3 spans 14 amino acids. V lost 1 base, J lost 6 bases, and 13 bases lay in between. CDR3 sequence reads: CASSQVGRVGEQYF. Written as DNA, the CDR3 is TGCGCCAGCAGCCAAGTGGGCAGGGTGGGCGAGCAGTACTTC.

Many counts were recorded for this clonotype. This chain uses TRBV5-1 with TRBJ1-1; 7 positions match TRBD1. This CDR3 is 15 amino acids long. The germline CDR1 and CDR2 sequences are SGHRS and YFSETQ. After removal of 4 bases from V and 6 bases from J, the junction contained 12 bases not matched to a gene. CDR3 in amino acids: CASSNLRDSIAEAFF. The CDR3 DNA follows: TGCGCCAGCAGCAACTTGCGGGACAGTATAGCTGAAGCTTTCTTT.

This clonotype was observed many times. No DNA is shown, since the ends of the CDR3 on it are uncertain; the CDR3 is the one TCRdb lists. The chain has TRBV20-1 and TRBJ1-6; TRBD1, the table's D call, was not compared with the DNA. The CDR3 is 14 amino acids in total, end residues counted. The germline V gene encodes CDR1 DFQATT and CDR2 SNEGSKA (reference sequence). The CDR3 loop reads CSASLDKANSPLHF.

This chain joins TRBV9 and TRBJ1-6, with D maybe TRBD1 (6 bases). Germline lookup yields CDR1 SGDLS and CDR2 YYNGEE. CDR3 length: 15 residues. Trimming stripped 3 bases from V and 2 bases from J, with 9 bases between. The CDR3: CASSEGGAYNSPLHF. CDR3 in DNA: TGTGCCAGCAGCGAAGGGGGGGCCTATAATTCACCCCTCCACTTT.

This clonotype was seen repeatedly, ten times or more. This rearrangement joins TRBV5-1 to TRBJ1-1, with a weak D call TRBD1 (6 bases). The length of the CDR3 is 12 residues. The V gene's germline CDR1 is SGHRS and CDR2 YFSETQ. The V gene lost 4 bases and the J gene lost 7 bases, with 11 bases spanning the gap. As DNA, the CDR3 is TGCGCCAGCAGCCTTGACAGGCTTGAAGCTTTCTTT. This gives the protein CASSLDRLEAFF.

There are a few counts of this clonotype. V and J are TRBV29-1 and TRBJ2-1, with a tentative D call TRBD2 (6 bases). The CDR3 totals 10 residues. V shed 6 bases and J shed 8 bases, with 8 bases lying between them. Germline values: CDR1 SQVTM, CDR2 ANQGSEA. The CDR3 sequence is CSVGTYEQFF. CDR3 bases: TGCAGCGTAGGGACTTATGAGCAGTTCTTC.

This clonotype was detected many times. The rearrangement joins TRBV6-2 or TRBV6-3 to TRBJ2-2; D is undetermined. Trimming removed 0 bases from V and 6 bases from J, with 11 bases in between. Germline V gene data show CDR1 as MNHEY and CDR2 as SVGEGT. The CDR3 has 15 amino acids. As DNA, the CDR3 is TGTGCCAGCAGTTACTCGAGTAAGGTCGCCGGGGAGCTGTTTTTT. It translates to CASSYSSKVAGELFF.

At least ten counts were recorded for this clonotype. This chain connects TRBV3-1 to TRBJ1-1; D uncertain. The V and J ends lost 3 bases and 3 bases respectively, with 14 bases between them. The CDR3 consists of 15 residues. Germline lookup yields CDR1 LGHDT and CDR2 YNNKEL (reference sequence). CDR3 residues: CASSQSSLRDTEAFF. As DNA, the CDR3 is TGTGCCAGCAGCCAGAGTTCCCTGCGGGACACTGAAGCTTTCTTT.

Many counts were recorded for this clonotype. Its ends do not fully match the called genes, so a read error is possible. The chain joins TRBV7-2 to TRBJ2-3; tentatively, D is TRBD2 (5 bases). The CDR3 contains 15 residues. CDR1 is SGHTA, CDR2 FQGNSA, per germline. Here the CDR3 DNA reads TGTGCCAGCACCTTAAACGTAGCGAACACAGATACGCAGTATTTT. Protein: CASTLNVANTDTQYF.

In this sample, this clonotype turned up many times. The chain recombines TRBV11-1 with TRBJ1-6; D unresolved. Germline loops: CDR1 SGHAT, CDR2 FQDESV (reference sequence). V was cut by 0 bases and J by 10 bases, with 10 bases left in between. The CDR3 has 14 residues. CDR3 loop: CASSLAGSNSPLHF. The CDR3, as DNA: TGTGCCAGCAGCTTAGCCGGAAGTAACTCACCCCTCCACTTT. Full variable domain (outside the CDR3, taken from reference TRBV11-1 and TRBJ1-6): EAEVAQSPRYKITEKSQAVAFWCDPISGHATLYWYRQILGQGPELLVQFQDESVVDDSQLPKDRFSAERLKGVDSTLKIQPAELGDSAMYLCASSLAGSNSPLHFGNGTRLTVT.

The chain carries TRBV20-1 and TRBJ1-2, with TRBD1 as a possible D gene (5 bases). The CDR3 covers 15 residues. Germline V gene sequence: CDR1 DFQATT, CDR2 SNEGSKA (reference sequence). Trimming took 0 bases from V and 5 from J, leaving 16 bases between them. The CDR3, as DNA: TGCAGTGCTAGAGACGGCAGGGAAGTCGTGTATGGCTACACCTTC. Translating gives CSARDGREVVYGYTF.

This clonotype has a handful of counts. The CDR3 DNA is TGTGCCAGCAGTAGCTCGGGACAGTGGAGGTATTTT. It specifies CASSSSGQWRYF. The gene calls are TRBV28 and TRBJ2-3; TRBD1 matches 7 bases. V was clipped by 5 bases and J by 14 bases; unmatched bases: 10. The CDR3 contains 12 residues. Germline CDR1 and CDR2: MDHEN and SYDVKM.

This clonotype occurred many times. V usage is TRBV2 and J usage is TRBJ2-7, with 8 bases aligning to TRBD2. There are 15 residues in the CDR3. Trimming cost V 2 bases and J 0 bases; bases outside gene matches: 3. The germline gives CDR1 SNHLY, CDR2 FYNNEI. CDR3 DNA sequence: TGTGCCAGCAGTGAATTTAGCGGGACCTCCTACGAGCAGTACTTC. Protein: CASSEFSGTSYEQYF. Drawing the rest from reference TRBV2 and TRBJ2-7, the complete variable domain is EPEVTQTPSHQVTQMGQEVILRCVPISNHLYFYWYRQILGQKVEFLVSFYNNEISEKSEIFDDQFSVERPDGSNFTLKIRSTKLEDSAMYFCASSEFSGTSYEQYFGPGTRLTVT.

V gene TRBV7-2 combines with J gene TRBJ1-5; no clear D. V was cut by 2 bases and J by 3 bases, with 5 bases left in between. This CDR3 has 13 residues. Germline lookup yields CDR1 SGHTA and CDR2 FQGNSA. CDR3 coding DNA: TGTGCCAGCAGCTTACAACCCAATCAGCCCCAGCATTTT. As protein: CASSLQPNQPQHF.